Below, 16 T cell receptor beta chains from the same sample are listed, as sequenced in a study of T-cell memory formation after mild COVID-19. TCRdb itself ran the 5' RACE reads through MiXCR, one entry per CDR3 protein. This sample has approximately 560,000 distinct CDR3 sequences, with 15% to 20% found just once. The sample comprised PBMCs or a T cell subset sorted from them (not recorded which). The source of these receptors is an adult woman who had mild COVID-19 (a few samples of this study predate the infection). Cell type and time point are not known.

This clonotype was counted a few times. The gene calls are TRBV28 and TRBJ2-3; D remains unclear. V was shortened by 3 bases and J by 4 bases, with 17 bases between the two germline ends. The germline V gene has CDR1 MDHEN and CDR2 SYDVKM. There are 16 residues in the CDR3. Here the CDR3 reads CASSFRRGSFPDTQYF. The DNA for the CDR3 is TGTGCCAGCAGTTTCCGACGTGGGTCCTTTCCAGATACGCAGTATTTT. Based on the CDR3 plus reference TRBV28 and TRBJ2-3, the full variable domain is DVKVTQSSRYLVKRTGEKVFLECVQDMDHENMFWYRQDPGLGLRLIYFSYDVKMKEKGDIPEGYSVSREKKERFSLILESASTNQTSMYLCASSFRRGSFPDTQYFGPGTRLTVL.

This clonotype has just a few counts. The chain has TRBV28 and TRBJ2-2, with D possibly being TRBD1 (5 bases). Per the germline V gene, CDR1 is MDHEN and CDR2 is SYDVKM. The CDR3 length is 17 residues. V lost 3 bases to trimming and J lost 7 bases, with 21 bases between them. In DNA, the CDR3 is TGTGCCAGCAGTTTTCCAGAGGTGTGGGGCTCAGGCGGGGAGCTGTTTTTT. It translates to CASSFPEVWGSGGELFF.

This clonotype was counted a few times. The gene calls are TRBV9 and TRBJ1-1; no clear D. The germline V gene encodes CDR1 SGDLS and CDR2 YYNGEE. V was shortened by 4 bases and J by 5 bases, with 12 bases between the two germline ends. There are 13 residues in the CDR3. CDR3: CASSLLEGTEAFF. For the CDR3, the DNA is TGTGCCAGCAGCTTACTGGAGGGAACTGAAGCTTTCTTT.

There are a few counts of this clonotype. This chain connects TRBV24-1 to TRBJ2-1; 9 bases agree with TRBD1. The trim removed 10 bases at V and 5 bases at J, leaving 5 bases unmatched. Germline values: CDR1 KGHDR, CDR2 SFDVKD. The CDR3 covers 13 residues. DNA for the CDR3: TGTGCCACTACAGGGGGCGTCCACAATGAGCAGTTCTTC. This translates into CATTGGVHNEQFF.

This clonotype has only a few counts. The V call is TRBV27, the J call TRBJ1-1; no firm D call. Between the trimmed V and J ends, which lost 3 bases and 5 bases, there was a span of 16 bases. CDR1 MNHEY and CDR2 SMNVEV come from the germline V gene (reference sequence). The CDR3 has 15 residues. The CDR3 sequence is CASSLAMWSSTEAFF. The DNA of the CDR3 is TGTGCCAGCAGTTTGGCGATGTGGTCCTCGACTGAAGCTTTCTTT.

This clonotype was seen at least ten times. The chain couples TRBV7-9 to TRBJ2-7, with D unclear. CDR1 is SEHNR and CDR2 is FQNEAQ in the germline V gene (reference sequence). The CDR3 has 13 residues. The V end was cut by 2 bases, the J end by 2 bases, with 7 bases between. The CDR3 DNA reads as TGTGCCAGCAGCTTAACATCTACCTACGAGCAGTACTTC. Translated, it gives CASSLTSTYEQYF.

Many counts were recorded for this clonotype. This chain links TRBV12-3 or TRBV12-4 with TRBJ2-1; D not resolved. The CDR3 loop spans 15 amino acids. The V end was cut by 1 base, the J end by 0 bases, with 7 bases between. The CDR3 DNA reads as TGTGCCAGCAGTTTAGGCCCGAGCTCCTACAATGAGCAGTTCTTC. Amino acid sequence: CASSLGPSSYNEQFF.

The chain is built from TRBV7-9 and TRBJ2-7; either TRBD1 or TRBD2 may fit D (5 bases each). Germline values: CDR1 SEHNR, CDR2 FQNEAQ (reference sequence). V lost 5 bases and J lost 7, with 15 bases in between. The CDR3 contains 13 residues. CDR3 residues: CASSPRDLREQYF. The DNA for the CDR3 is TGTGCCAGCAGCCCGAGGGACCTGCGGGAGCAGTACTTC.

The chain joins TRBV7-6 to TRBJ2-5; 8 bases fit TRBD1. Trimming at V came to 0 bases and at J to 4 bases, leaving 7 bases not matched to a gene. Per the germline V gene, CDR1 is SGHVS and CDR2 is FNYEAQ. The CDR3 runs 16 residues. CDR3 amino acids: CASSLAWTGLPETQYF. The CDR3 DNA sequence: TGTGCCAGCAGCTTAGCGTGGACAGGGCTCCCAGAGACCCAGTACTTC.

This clonotype was detected a few times. This chain uses TRBV2 with TRBJ2-1; the D is unclear. V was trimmed by 1 base and J by 5 bases, leaving 12 bases between them. This CDR3 has 15 residues. The germline V gene has CDR1 SNHLY and CDR2 FYNNEI. CDR3 bases: TGTGCCAGCAGTGAAGAAGGGATTATCCACAATGAGCAGTTCTTC. Residues: CASSEEGIIHNEQFF.

This clonotype was detected only a few times. The chain has TRBV6-5 and TRBJ1-1; D not resolved. The CDR3 runs to 14 residues. The V end was cut by 0 bases, the J end by 6 bases, with 11 bases between. Germline assignment: CDR1 MNHEY and CDR2 SVGAGI. CDR3 DNA sequence: TGTGCCAGCAGTTACTCGGGGAGGTTCCCTGAAGCTTTCTTT. This translates into CASSYSGRFPEAFF.

The CDR3 spells CASSPEYRFTGELFF. As DNA, the CDR3 is TGTGCCAGCTCACCAGAATATCGGTTCACCGGGGAGCTGTTTTTT. The V call is TRBV18, the J call TRBJ2-2; D remains unclear. Germline CDR1 reads KGHSH; CDR2 reads LQKENI. The CDR3 runs 15 residues. V was cut by 2 bases and J by 4 bases, with 11 bases left in between.

V is TRBV9 and J is TRBJ2-2; D possibly corresponds to TRBD2 (6 bases). Trimming cost V 3 bases and J 7 bases, with 16 bases left between them. This CDR3 has 15 residues. CDR1 SGDLS and CDR2 YYNGEE come from the germline V gene. The CDR3 sequence is CASSGPGERNGELFF. The CDR3 DNA reads TGTGCCAGCAGCGGCCCGGGAGAGCGGAACGGGGAGCTGTTTTTT. The full variable domain, its missing parts supplied by reference TRBV9 and TRBJ2-2, is DSGVTQTPKHLITATGQRVTLRCSPRSGDLSVYWYQQSLDQGLQFLIQYYNGEERAKGNILERFSAQQFPDLHSELNLSSLELGDSALYFCASSGPGERNGELFFGEGSRLTVL.

In its sample, this clonotype was seen many times. The gene calls are TRBV15 and TRBJ2-5; D is unclear. The CDR3 runs 13 residues. CDR1 LNHNV and CDR2 YYDKDF come from the germline V gene (reference sequence). With 6 bases removed from V and 5 bases from J, the gap between germline ends came to 13 bases. CDR3: CATSLDGRETQYF. CDR3 DNA sequence: TGTGCCACCAGTCTTGATGGGCGGGAGACCCAGTACTTC.

A few counts support this clonotype. The chain combines TRBV7-9 with TRBJ2-1; D gene uncertain. This CDR3 comprises 12 residues. Germline assignment: CDR1 SEHNR and CDR2 FQNEAQ (reference sequence). Trimming removed 5 bases at V and 10 bases at J, with 12 bases between. This CDR3 is CASSPRLGEQFF. The DNA for the CDR3 is TGTGCCAGCAGCCCCCGGTTGGGAGAGCAGTTCTTC.

This clonotype was detected many times. The rearrangement uses TRBV7-9 and TRBJ2-5; D ambiguous. The V end lost 4 bases, the J end lost 1 base, and 7 bases lay between the germline ends. Germline V CDR1 and CDR2: SEHNR, FQNEAQ (reference sequence). The CDR3 is 13 amino acids. DNA of the CDR3: TGTGCCAGCAGCTCTGGACCCCAAGAGACCCAGTACTTC. It is translated as CASSSGPQETQYF.